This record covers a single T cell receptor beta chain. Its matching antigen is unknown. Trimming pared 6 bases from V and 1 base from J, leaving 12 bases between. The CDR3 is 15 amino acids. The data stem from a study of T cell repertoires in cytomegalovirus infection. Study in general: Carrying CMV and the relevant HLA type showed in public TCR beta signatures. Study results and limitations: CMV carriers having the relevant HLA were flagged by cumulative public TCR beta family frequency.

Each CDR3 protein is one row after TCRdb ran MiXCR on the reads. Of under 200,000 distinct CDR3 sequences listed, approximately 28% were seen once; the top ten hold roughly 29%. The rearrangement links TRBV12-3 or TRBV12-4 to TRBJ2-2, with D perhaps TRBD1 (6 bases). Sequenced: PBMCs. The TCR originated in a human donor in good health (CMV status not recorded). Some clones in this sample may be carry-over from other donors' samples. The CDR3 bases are TGTGCCAGCAGGTCCGACAGGCAGAACACCGGGGAGCTGTTTTTT. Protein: CASRSDRQNTGELFF.